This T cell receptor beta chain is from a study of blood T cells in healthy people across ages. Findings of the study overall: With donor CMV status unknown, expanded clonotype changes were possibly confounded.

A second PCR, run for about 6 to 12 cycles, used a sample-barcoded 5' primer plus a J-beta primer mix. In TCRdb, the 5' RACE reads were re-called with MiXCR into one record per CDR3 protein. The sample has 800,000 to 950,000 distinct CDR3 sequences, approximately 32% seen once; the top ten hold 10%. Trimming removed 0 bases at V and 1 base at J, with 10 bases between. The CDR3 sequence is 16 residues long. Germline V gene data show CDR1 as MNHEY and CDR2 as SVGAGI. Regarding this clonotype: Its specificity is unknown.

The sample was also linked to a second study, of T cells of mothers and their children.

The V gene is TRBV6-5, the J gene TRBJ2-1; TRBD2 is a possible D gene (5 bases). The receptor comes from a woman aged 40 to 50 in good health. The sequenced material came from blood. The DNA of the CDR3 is TGTGCCAGCAGTTACTCGGAGAGCGGTTCCTACAATGAGCAGTTCTTC. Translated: CASSYSESGSYNEQFF.